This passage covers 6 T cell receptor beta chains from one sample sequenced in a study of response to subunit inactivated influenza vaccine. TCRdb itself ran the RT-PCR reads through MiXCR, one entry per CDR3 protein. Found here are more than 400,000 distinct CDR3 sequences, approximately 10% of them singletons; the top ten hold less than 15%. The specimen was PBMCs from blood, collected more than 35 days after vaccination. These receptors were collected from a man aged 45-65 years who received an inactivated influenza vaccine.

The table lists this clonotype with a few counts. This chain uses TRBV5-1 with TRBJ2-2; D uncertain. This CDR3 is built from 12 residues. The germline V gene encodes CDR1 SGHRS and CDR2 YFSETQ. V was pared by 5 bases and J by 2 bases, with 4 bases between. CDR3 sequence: CASRINTGELFF. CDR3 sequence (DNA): TGCGCCAGCAGAATCAACACCGGGGAGCTGTTTTTT.

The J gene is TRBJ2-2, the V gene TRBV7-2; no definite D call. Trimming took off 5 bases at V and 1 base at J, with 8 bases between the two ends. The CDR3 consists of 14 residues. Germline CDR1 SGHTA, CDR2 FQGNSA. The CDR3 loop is CASSRDMNTGELFF. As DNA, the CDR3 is TGTGCCAGCAGCAGAGACATGAACACCGGGGAGCTGTTTTTT.

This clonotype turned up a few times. CDR3 protein: CAISGGYEQYF. As DNA, the CDR3 is TGTGCCATCAGTGGAGGCTACGAGCAGTACTTC. The J gene is TRBJ2-7, the V gene TRBV10-3; D gene ambiguous. The CDR3 sequence is 11 residues long. V dropped 4 bases and J dropped 3 bases, with 4 bases sitting between them. Germline V gives CDR1 ENHRY, CDR2 SYGVKD.

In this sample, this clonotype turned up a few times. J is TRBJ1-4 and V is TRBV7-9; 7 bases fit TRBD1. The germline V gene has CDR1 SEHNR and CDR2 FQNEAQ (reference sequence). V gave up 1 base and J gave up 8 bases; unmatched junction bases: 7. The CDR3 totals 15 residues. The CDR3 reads CASSLVEGAIEKLFF. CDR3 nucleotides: TGTGCCAGCAGCTTAGTAGAGGGGGCGATCGAAAAACTGTTTTTT.

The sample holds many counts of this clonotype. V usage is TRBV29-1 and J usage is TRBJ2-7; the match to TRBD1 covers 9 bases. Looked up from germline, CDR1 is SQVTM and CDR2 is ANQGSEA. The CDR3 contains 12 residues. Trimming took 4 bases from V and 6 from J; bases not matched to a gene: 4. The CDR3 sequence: CSVVRTGVEQYF. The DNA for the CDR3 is TGCAGCGTTGTAAGGACAGGGGTCGAGCAGTACTTC.

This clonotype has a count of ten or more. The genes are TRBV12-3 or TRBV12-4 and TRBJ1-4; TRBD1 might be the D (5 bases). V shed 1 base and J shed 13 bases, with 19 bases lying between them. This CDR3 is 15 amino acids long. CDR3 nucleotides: TGTGCCAGCAGTTTAGAGGCAGGGCGGAGGTTCGGACTGTTTTTT. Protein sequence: CASSLEAGRRFGLFF.